These 24 T cell receptor beta chains originate from one sample sequenced in a study of preoperative IRX-2 immunotherapy in early breast cancer. Stated treatment: preoperative locoregional IRX-2 cytokine immunotherapy. Sequencing used immunoSEQ multiplex PCR; TCRdb keeps in-frame clones, though not all of them. The sample records 23,000 or so clones, around 91% being singletons. The sample consisted of tumor tissue, taken after IRX-2 immunotherapy. All receptors come from a human donor with breast cancer.

The chain joins TRBV10-1 to TRBJ2-1; D is unclear. Germline CDR1 reads WNHNN; CDR2 reads SYGVQD (reference sequence). The CDR3 has 14 residues. V was trimmed by 3 bases and J by 10 bases, leaving 16 bases between them. The CDR3 sequence is CASSDALGVREQFF. Written as DNA, the CDR3 is TGCGCCAGCAGTGACGCTCTAGGAGTCCGGGAGCAGTTCTTC.

The V gene is TRBV6-5, the J gene TRBJ2-3, with 9 bases aligning to TRBD2. CDR1 and CDR2 from the germline V gene are MNHEY and SVGAGI. J gave up 3 bases and V 4 bases, and 5 bases lay outside the gene matches. The CDR3 has 15 residues. The CDR3 reads CASSFSGSGTDTQYF. Here the CDR3 DNA reads TGTGCCAGCAGTTTTAGCGGGAGTGGGACAGATACGCAGTATTTT.

This rearrangement joins TRBV9 to TRBJ1-3; D unclear. Germline V gene lookup returns CDR1 SGDLS and CDR2 YYNGEE. The CDR3 totals 12 residues. Trimming cost V 0 bases and J 3 bases, with 1 base left between them. CDR3 amino acids: CASSVGGNTIYF. DNA for the CDR3: TGTGCCAGCAGCGTAGGTGGAAACACCATATATTTT. Full variable domain (rest looked up from reference TRBV9 and TRBJ1-3): DSGVTQTPKHLITATGQRVTLRCSPRSGDLSVYWYQQSLDQGLQFLIQYYNGEERAKGNILERFSAQQFPDLHSELNLSSLELGDSALYFCASSVGGNTIYFGEGSWLTVV.

This clone has just a few counts. V is TRBV4-1 and J is TRBJ1-2, with D unclear. Trimming left V 2 bases short and J 6 bases short, with 16 bases between. Per the germline V gene, CDR1 is MGHRA and CDR2 is YSYEKL. This CDR3 has 15 residues. The CDR3 DNA is TGCGCCAGCAGCCAATATGTCCAGGTTTATGATGGCTACACCTTC. Protein sequence: CASSQYVQVYDGYTF.

The chain employs TRBV19 and TRBJ1-4; D is unclear. Germline assignment: CDR1 LNHDA and CDR2 SQIVND (reference sequence). V was clipped by 7 bases and J by 4 bases, with 10 bases between them. This CDR3 spans 13 amino acids. The CDR3 DNA reads TGTGCCAGTAAGATCAAGGGTAATGAAAAACTGTTTTTT. It encodes CASKIKGNEKLFF.

The chain carries TRBV5-1 and TRBJ2-2; 7 nucleotides match TRBD2. The CDR3 covers 15 residues. The V gene's germline CDR1 is SGHRS and CDR2 YFSETQ. Trimming cost V 3 bases and J 3 bases; bases outside gene matches: 5. The DNA for the CDR3 is TGCGCCAGCAGCTGGGGAGGGGCGGACACCGGGGAGCTGTTTTTT. Translating gives CASSWGGADTGELFF.

The gene calls are TRBV7-2 and TRBJ1-6, with D possibly being TRBD1 (6 bases). Trimming shortened V by 4 bases and J by 5 bases, and 15 bases separated the two germline ends. Germline V CDR1 and CDR2: SGHTA, FQGNSA. The CDR3 is made up of 16 amino acids. The CDR3 here is CASSYSGQLNNSPLHF. In nucleotides, the CDR3 is TGTGCCAGCAGCTACTCGGGACAACTAAATAATTCACCCCTCCACTTT.

The rearrangement links TRBV27 to TRBJ2-7; 10 bases are shared with TRBD2. The CDR3 is 14 amino acids. The V gene end was trimmed by 10 bases and the J gene end by 2 bases; junction bases not matched to a gene: 8. The germline V gene encodes CDR1 MNHEY and CDR2 SMNVEV (reference sequence). The CDR3 region is CATSRSGRAYEQYF. In nucleotides, the CDR3 is TGTGCCACCAGCCGGAGCGGGAGGGCCTACGAGCAGTACTTC.

CDR3 nucleotides: TGCGCCAGCAGCTGGCGGGGTCAATCCACCGGGGAGCTGTTTTTT. It yields the protein CASSWRGQSTGELFF. This sequence joins TRBV4-1 and TRBJ2-2, with D perhaps TRBD2 (6 bases). CDR1 is MGHRA and CDR2 is YSYEKL in the germline V gene. The CDR3 consists of 15 residues. With 5 bases removed from V and 4 bases from J, the gap between germline ends came to 14 bases.

The chain carries TRBV19 and TRBJ2-1; 7 bases map to TRBD2. Germline values: CDR1 LNHDA, CDR2 SQIVND (reference sequence). The junction had 4 bases not matched to a gene; V was cut back by 4 bases and J by 1 base. There are 15 residues in the CDR3. CDR3 amino acids: CASSRRERSYNEQFF. CDR3 sequence (DNA): TGTGCCAGTAGTAGGCGGGAGCGTTCCTACAATGAGCAGTTCTTC.

This chain connects TRBV14 to TRBJ2-5; unclear D gene. This CDR3 is built from 13 residues. V was clipped by 2 bases and J by 5 bases, with 9 bases between them. Germline-derived CDR1 and CDR2 are SGHDN and FVKESK. The CDR3 bases are TGTGCCAGCAGCCAAAGGCTAGGGGAGACCCAGTACTTC. As protein: CASSQRLGETQYF.

The CDR3 is CASSQDWDSGANVLTF. CDR3 DNA sequence: TGCGCCAGCAGCCAAGACTGGGACTCTGGGGCCAACGTCCTGACTTTC. V and J are TRBV4-1 and TRBJ2-6; D gene uncertain. V was pared by 0 bases and J by 0 bases, with 6 bases between. Germline CDR1 reads MGHRA; CDR2 reads YSYEKL. This CDR3 is 16 amino acids long.

The CDR3 reads CASSTRGLNEKLFF. CDR3 nucleotides: TGTGCCAGCAGCACCCGGGGGCTAAATGAAAAACTGTTTTTT. V usage is TRBV5-4 and J usage is TRBJ1-4; D is possibly TRBD1 (6 bases). Trimming cost V 4 bases and J 5 bases, with 12 bases left between them. CDR3 length: 14 amino acids. The germline CDR1 and CDR2 sequences are SGHNT and YYREEE (reference sequence).

The chain uses TRBV28 and TRBJ2-6; 9 nucleotides align to TRBD1. In germline, CDR1 is MDHEN, CDR2 SYDVKM. With 2 bases clipped from V and 1 base from J, the junction kept 12 bases outside the gene matches. This CDR3 region has 20 residues. CDR3 bases: TGTGCCAGCAGTTTAGTGGGGTGGGGACAGGGATCATCTGGGGCCAACGTCCTGACTTTC. Protein sequence: CASSLVGWGQGSSGANVLTF.

V usage is TRBV19 and J usage is TRBJ2-5, with D possibly called TRBD1 or TRBD2 (7 bases each). Germline lookup yields CDR1 LNHDA and CDR2 SQIVND (reference sequence). The V end lost 8 bases, the J end lost 5 bases, and 15 bases lay between the germline ends. The CDR3 covers 13 residues. In DNA form, the CDR3 reads TGTGCCAGTTCCACAGGGGACTACGAGACCCAGTACTTC. Protein product: CASSTGDYETQYF.

The gene calls are TRBV5-1 and TRBJ1-2; 8 nucleotides agree with TRBD1. V dropped 0 bases and J dropped 7; count of bases not matched to a gene: 8. Germline V gene lookup returns CDR1 SGHRS and CDR2 YFSETQ. The CDR3 contains 15 residues. The CDR3 loop is CASSLAGQGSSGYTF. CDR3 sequence (DNA): TGCGCCAGCAGCTTGGCAGGACAGGGTTCGAGTGGCTACACCTTC. Full variable domain (outside the CDR3, taken from reference TRBV5-1 and TRBJ1-2): KAGVTQTPRYLIKTRGQQVTLSCSPISGHRSVSWYQQTPGQGLQFLFEYFSETQRNKGNFPGRFSGRQFSNSRSEMNVSTLELGDSALYLCASSLAGQGSSGYTFGSGTRLTVV.

The V call is TRBV28, the J call TRBJ2-3, with D possibly TRBD1 on 7 matching bases. Trimming removed 6 bases at V and 12 bases at J, with 16 bases between. Germline V gene data show CDR1 as MDHEN and CDR2 as SYDVKM. This CDR3 region has 12 residues. CDR3 sequence (DNA): TGTGCCAGCAGCTATCGCGGGACAGCCCAGTATTTT. Amino acid sequence: CASSYRGTAQYF.

In this sample, this clone turned up once. The chain uses TRBV20-1 and TRBJ2-7, with D perhaps matching TRBD2 (6 bases). Germline V gene lookup returns CDR1 DFQATT and CDR2 SNEGSKA (reference sequence). The CDR3 totals 11 residues. V lost 6 bases, J lost 4 bases, and 10 bases lay in between. The CDR3 here is CSAREDYEQYF. The DNA of the CDR3 is TGCAGTGCGAGGGAGGATTACGAGCAGTACTTC.

The V gene is TRBV27, the J gene TRBJ1-4; D is unclear. V was shortened by 1 base and J by 5 bases, with 8 bases between the two germline ends. The germline V gene has CDR1 MNHEY and CDR2 SMNVEV (reference sequence). The CDR3 has 14 residues. The CDR3 region is CASSLLAVNEKLFF. Here the CDR3 DNA reads TGTGCCAGCAGTTTATTGGCGGTGAATGAAAAACTGTTTTTT.

J is TRBJ2-3 and V is TRBV5-1, with 10 bases aligning to TRBD1. CDR1 is SGHRS and CDR2 is YFSETQ in the germline V gene. The CDR3 extends over 15 amino acids. The trim removed 3 bases at V and 0 bases at J, leaving 1 base unmatched. The CDR3 DNA is TGCGCCAGCAGCTCGACAGGGGGCAGCACAGATACGCAGTATTTT. Translating it yields CASSSTGGSTDTQYF.

The chain carries TRBV11-2 and TRBJ2-5; 7 nucleotides agree with TRBD1. Germline assignment: CDR1 SGHAT and CDR2 FQNNGV. Losses at the gene ends were 1 base for V and 4 bases for J; bases not matched to a gene: 9. The CDR3 is 16 residues long. In nucleotides, the CDR3 is TGTGCCAGCAGCTTAGGCGGACAGGTGGGCCGAGAGACCCAGTACTTC. This gives the protein CASSLGGQVGRETQYF.

The chain is built from TRBV6-4 and TRBJ2-1; either TRBD1 or TRBD2 may supply D (5 bases each). This CDR3 is 14 amino acids long. V lost 5 bases and J lost 4, with 12 bases in between. The germline V gene has CDR1 MRHNA and CDR2 SNTAGT. CDR3 sequence reads: CASSPGPEYNEQFF. CDR3 nucleotide sequence: TGTGCCAGCAGTCCGGGACCAGAGTACAATGAGCAGTTCTTC.

The chain is built from TRBV29-1 and TRBJ2-1; weak D call: TRBD2 (5 bases). V gave up 5 bases and J gave up 7 bases, with 12 bases separating them. The CDR3 consists of 12 residues. Germline loops: CDR1 SQVTM, CDR2 ANQGSEA. The CDR3 nucleotides are TGCAGCGTTTTAGGAGGTGGGAATGAGCAGTTCTTC. Protein sequence: CSVLGGGNEQFF.

The V gene is TRBV11-1, the J gene TRBJ2-7; D tentatively reads TRBD1 or TRBD2 (6 bases each). V was pared by 4 bases and J by 2 bases, with 15 bases between. CDR1 SGHAT and CDR2 FQDESV come from the germline V gene (reference sequence). There are 15 residues in the CDR3. The CDR3 protein is CASSSGAGVAYEQYF. Written as DNA, the CDR3 is TGTGCCAGCAGCTCGGGGGCCGGGGTGGCCTACGAGCAGTACTTC.